This TCR beta chain was recorded in a study of shared clonotypes between healthy human individuals. Donors were Caucasian adults residing in Nashville, Tennessee, USA. Measured with immunoSEQ multiplex PCR; TCRdb has only the in-frame clones, and not every one. The sample comprises 2 million to 3 million clones, approximately 94% of which are singletons, and 0.36% rests with the top ten. Study findings and constraints: Generation probabilities of non-shared clonotypes were lower (relative to those shared by all four donors). Four donors held 4.5% to 5% of naive CD4 clonotypes in common.

As for this clone: Its antigen remains unknown.

The CDR3 sequence is 13 residues long. Germline CDR1 and CDR2: MDHEN and SYDVKM. The V gene lost 8 bases and the J gene lost 1 base, with 11 bases spanning the gap. This chain uses TRBV28 with TRBJ1-2; D unclear. This receptor was taken from a man aged 18 to 30 in good health. Some clones in this sample may be carry-over from other donors' samples. What was sequenced was naive CD4+ T cells from PBMCs. The sample's subset: CD45RA+ positively selected. The CDR3 sequence: CASAEIFNYGYTF. CDR3 DNA sequence: TGTGCCAGCGCGGAAATTTTTAACTATGGCTACACCTTC.